This T cell receptor (beta chain) was sequenced for a study of blood T cell repertoires in COVID-19 (dated by TCRdb to between 2020 and 2021). With regard to the full study: Samples from collaborators originated in the United States, Italy and Spain and spanned both the acute and convalescent phases of COVID-19. The material from the prospective study consisted of cDNA or gDNA derived from T cells, B-cell-depleted T cells, or PBMCs. Subjects who had been exposed to COVID-19, were actively infected with it, or had recovered from it provided the deeply sampled blood TCRbeta repertoires that made up the dataset. The repertoires were released in a freely available public database meant as a resource for research on the immune response to SARS-CoV-2. Samples were obtained from the ongoing ImmuneRACE study (first 160 participants) and from 1,254 subjects provided by 6 global collaborators. The sample metadata nearly always contained a de-identified subject ID, COVID-19 status, age in years and sex. Where available, HLA class I and class II types were taken from metadata supplied by the sample provider and were not determined by assay-based typing.

Participants in the prospective study were aged roughly 18 to 89 years, lived in about two dozen United States geographic areas, and enrolled through a virtual design. Cohort assignment in the prospective study relied on participant-reported clinical history from a screening survey and a study questionnaire. Recovered participants in ImmuneRACE Cohort 3 were defined by two consecutive negative NP/OP PCR tests, clearance by a healthcare professional, or resolution of symptoms. Mobile phlebotomists in the prospective study collected whole blood, serum and a nasopharyngeal or oropharyngeal swab from every participant. Additional blood draws and questionnaires over an approximately 2-month period could optionally be provided by prospective study participants. Before DNA extraction, blood samples from the prospective study were shipped at room temperature or frozen. TCRbeta CDR3 regions were amplified from genomic DNA by means of the immunoSEQ Assay, a bias-controlled multiplex PCR. Processing in the source paper ran as follows. The number of nucleated cells in each sample was estimated from the amplification of reference gene primers within the assay. Sequence reads were collapsed and filtered to measure the absolute abundance of every unique TCRbeta CDR3 rearrangement. For each sample, productive Simpson clonality was calculated as the square root of Simpson's diversity index over productive rearrangements. TCRdb stores this immuneACCESS table with in-frame sequences only. Part of the clones is absent; in the studies checked, under half of the shortfall reflects unresolved V genes, and no reason is known for the rest. V and J calls and clone size come straight from that table; D and trimming were deduced from the DNA. Recorded for this sample are some 130,000 clones; roughly 85% of them occurred a single time. Of the sample, roughly 4.3% falls within the top ten clones.

Beyond this particular receptor, the publication reports: Clinical and demographic metadata were provided uncurated, with the amount varying by source and participant.

Looking up the germline V gene yields CDR1 SGHRS and CDR2 YFSETQ. From cysteine to phenylalanine, the CDR3 is 14 amino acids long. Of all the DNA, just the CDR3 is kept, 42 bases in frame from base 1. The junction carries 7 bases between V and J, which are trimmed by 0 bases and 1 base respectively. This clone was observed a handful of times. What antigen it recognizes has not been identified. No clone much larger than this one lies a single base away; base qualities are absent. Additional DNA sequences in this sample encode the identical CDR3. What was sequenced was PBMCs or T cells enriched from blood (not recorded which). The sequence links TRBV5-1 to TRBJ1-1; the D segment cannot be called with confidence. The clonotype originates from a man aged 45-65 years who had recovered from COVID-19. The CDR3 is CASSLVPENTEAFF. The DNA sequence follows: TGCGCCAGCAGCTTGGTGCCAGAGAACACTGAAGCTTTCTTT.